A single T cell receptor (beta chain) is shown here with its context. Antigen: not known. These data belong to a study of neoadjuvant nivolumab and ipilimumab in lung cancer. CDR1 SGHDT and CDR2 YYEEEE come from the germline V gene. The CDR3 spans 17 residues. V lost 2 bases to trimming and J lost 1 base, with 18 bases between them. Regarding the study as a whole: Pathologic regression was not significantly tied to TCR clonality. From pretherapy to surgery, tumor richness and clonality rose with dual therapy. Resected-tumor TCR richness correlated positively with pretherapy blood richness.

Here immunoSEQ multiplex PCR was the method, and the copy in TCRdb shows in-frame clones only, minus some. The sample lists over 25,000 clones; roughly three quarters were seen once. The chain links TRBV5-6 to TRBJ1-2; D might be TRBD1 (6 bases). The sample consisted of tumor tissue, taken after neoadjuvant nivolumab, alone or with ipilimumab, at or shortly before surgery. This TCR was sampled from an adult with non-small cell lung cancer. CDR3 sequence (DNA): TGTGCCAGCAGCTTTGGGCCCCTTAGGGGGAGTAACTATGGCTACACCTTC. This gives the protein CASSFGPLRGSNYGYTF.